Each of the 5 T cell receptor beta chains below was sequenced from the same sample in a study of T cell changes during pregnancy in multiple sclerosis. Some clones are missing from TCRdb's copy, which holds only in-frame ones; the method was immunoSEQ multiplex PCR. Of 100,000 or so clones in the sample, about 89% were seen once. The sequenced sample was peripheral blood, obtained after pregnancy. Receptor source: a female donor with multiple sclerosis, enrolled in a pregnancy study.

This clone was observed a single time. The genes are TRBV6-1 and TRBJ2-2; maybe TRBD1 (6 bases). The CDR3 is made up of 15 amino acids. In germline, CDR1 is MNHNS, CDR2 SASEGT. V was pared by 6 bases and J by 0 bases, with 11 bases between. CDR3 nucleotide sequence: TGTGCCAGCAGCCTCAGGGGATCGAACACCGGGGAGCTGTTTTTT. This codes for CASSLRGSNTGELFF.

The chain is built from TRBV7-9 and TRBJ2-7, with 8 bases that match TRBD1. Germline CDR1 SEHNR, CDR2 FQNEAQ (reference sequence). The CDR3 extends over 15 amino acids. Trimming cost V 4 bases and J 4 bases; bases outside gene matches: 9. The CDR3 spells CASSSPTGQVYEQYF. Written as DNA, the CDR3 is TGTGCCAGCAGCTCCCCCACGGGACAGGTTTACGAGCAGTACTTC.

This chain links TRBV6-7 with TRBJ1-5; D call uncertain. TRBV6-7 is an open reading frame, and its role is uncertain. The V end lost 2 bases, the J end lost 4 bases, and 6 bases lay between the germline ends. The CDR3 is 13 residues long. The DNA for the CDR3 is TGTGCCAGCAGTTACGGAGAAAATCAGCCCCAGCATTTT. It codes for CASSYGENQPQHF.

This chain joins TRBV10-3 and TRBJ2-3; maybe TRBD2 (6 bases). The germline V gene encodes CDR1 ENHRY and CDR2 SYGVKD. The CDR3 has 13 residues. V was pared by 5 bases and J by 3 bases, with 9 bases between. The CDR3 loop is CAISPRGTDTQYF. As DNA, the CDR3 is TGTGCCATCAGTCCCCGGGGGACAGATACGCAGTATTTT.

V is TRBV5-6 and J is TRBJ1-1; 9 nucleotides match TRBD1. CDR1 and CDR2 (germline): SGHDT, YYEEEE. Trimming at V came to 0 bases and at J to 0 bases, leaving 6 bases not matched to a gene. The CDR3 runs to 17 residues. The CDR3 protein is CASSLGTGAGVNTEAFF. CDR3 nucleotide sequence: TGTGCCAGCAGCTTGGGGACAGGGGCAGGGGTGAACACTGAAGCTTTCTTT.